One sample yielded the 8 T cell receptor beta chains listed below, sequenced in a study of OX40 agonist ivuxolimab in advanced cancers. Library creation used the immunoSEQ multiplex PCR assay. Held by TCRdb, this immuneACCESS table contains in-frame sequences only and omits some clones. Under half of the omission traces to an unresolved V gene where checked; the cause of the rest is unknown. This sample has about 76,000 clones in its table, and over 75% of those were observed once. The ten largest clones capture around 6.6% of the sample. Sequenced here: CD4+ or CD8+ T cells sorted from blood, sampled in a trial of the OX40 agonist ivuxolimab. These receptors originate from an adult with an advanced solid tumor such as melanoma, head and neck, liver or kidney cancer.

V gene TRBV25-1 combines with J gene TRBJ2-1, with TRBD1 identical over 10 bases. The CDR3 covers 13 residues. Germline CDR1 and CDR2: MGHDK and SYGVNS. Trimming cost V 8 bases and J 9 bases; bases outside gene matches: 7. CDR3: CASESGTGVEQFF. CDR3 DNA sequence: TGTGCCAGCGAATCCGGGACAGGGGTTGAGCAGTTCTTC.

This chain joins TRBV30 and TRBJ2-6, with 7 positions matching TRBD1. Losses at the gene ends were 4 bases for V and 1 base for J; bases not matched to a gene: 1. Germline CDR1 is GTSNPN and CDR2 is SVGIG (reference sequence). This CDR3 spans 14 amino acids. CDR3 protein: CAWNRGSGANVLTF. The DNA for the CDR3 is TGTGCCTGGAACAGGGGTTCTGGGGCCAACGTCCTGACTTTC. The full variable domain, rest sourced from reference TRBV30 and TRBJ2-6, is SQTIHQWPATLVQPVGSPLSLECTVEGTSNPNLYWYRQAAGRGLQLLFYSVGIGQISSEVPQNLSASRPQDRQFILSSKKLLLSDSGFYLCAWNRGSGANVLTFGAGSRLTVL.

The chain employs TRBV5-1 and TRBJ2-5, with 8 bases lining up with TRBD2. CDR1 SGHRS and CDR2 YFSETQ come from the germline V gene. The CDR3 consists of 18 residues. V trimming: 0 bases; J trimming: 4 bases; junction bases outside the gene matches: 14. DNA for the CDR3: TGCGCCAGCAGCTTGGTTCCAGCGGGAGCAGGTTGGGGAGAGACCCAGTACTTC. Encoded protein: CASSLVPAGAGWGETQYF.

V and J are TRBV7-2 and TRBJ2-7, with 9 bases matching TRBD1. Trimming removed 5 bases from V and 0 bases from J; junction bases left unmatched: 2. This CDR3 comprises 14 residues. CDR1 and CDR2 from the germline V gene are SGHTA and FQGNSA. The CDR3 DNA reads as TGTGCCAGCAGCAGACAGGGGGACTCCTACGAGCAGTACTTC. This codes for CASSRQGDSYEQYF.

This chain links TRBV14 with TRBJ1-1; maybe TRBD1 (5 bases). The germline gives CDR1 SGHDN, CDR2 FVKESK. Trimming left V 1 base short and J 5 bases short, with 11 bases between. The CDR3 extends over 14 amino acids. CDR3 DNA sequence: TGTGCCAGCAGCCAAGCGGGGGTATGGACTGAAGCTTTCTTT. This codes for CASSQAGVWTEAFF.

The chain joins TRBV14 to TRBJ2-3, with TRBD1 matching 10 bases. V gave up 4 bases and J gave up 3 bases; unmatched junction bases: 13. Germline V CDR1 and CDR2: SGHDN, FVKESK. The CDR3 extends over 18 amino acids. The CDR3 bases are TGTGCCAGCAGCCCGGACTTCGGGGACAGGGGACTGACAGATACGCAGTATTTT. Translated, it gives CASSPDFGDRGLTDTQYF.

CDR3 residues: CASSLLAGKETQYF. CDR3 coding DNA: TGTGCCAGCAGTTTATTGGCAGGAAAAGAGACCCAGTACTTC. This sequence joins TRBV28 and TRBJ2-5; D remains ambiguous. The CDR3 totals 14 residues. Germline lookup yields CDR1 MDHEN and CDR2 SYDVKM. Trimming stripped 1 base from V and 3 bases from J, with 9 bases between.

The chain uses TRBV5-1 and TRBJ2-7; 7 bases fit TRBD1. The CDR3 runs to 13 residues. Germline CDR1 is SGHRS and CDR2 is YFSETQ. V shed 6 bases and J 6 bases; nucleotides not matched to a gene: 9. The CDR3 loop reads CASNPGQSSEQYF. The CDR3 bases are TGCGCCAGCAACCCGGGACAGAGCAGCGAGCAGTACTTC.